This record concerns one T cell receptor beta chain sequence. These data are taken from a study of T cells expressing NK-cell markers. Germline loops: CDR1 SEHNR, CDR2 FQNEAQ (reference sequence). The CDR3 length is 16 residues. TCRdb reanalyzed the 5' RACE reads and collapses them to one entry per CDR3 protein, without DNA. Its table records about 540,000 distinct CDR3 sequences. V gene TRBV7-9 combines with J gene TRBJ2-3. The receptor's source is a man between 18 and 29 years old in good health. Input material: blood T cells: a sorted CD56 or NKG2C T cell subset, CD4+ or CD8+ T cells, or bulk PBMC T cells (not recorded which). The CDR3 spells CASSLASETITDTQYF.